What follows are 26 T cell receptor beta chains derived from one specimen sequenced in a study of blood T cell repertoires in COVID-19 (dated by TCRdb to the early 2020s). Libraries were built with the immunoSEQ multiplex PCR assay. TCRdb obtained this table from immuneACCESS and retained in-frame rearrangements with V and J assigned. These tables miss some clones; where compared with another copy, unresolved V genes account for less than half of the shortfall, and the remainder is unexplained. Here the sample has fewer than 300,000 clones; approximately 91% occur a single time. The ten largest clones add up to 2.3% of the sample. The sequencing input was PBMCs or T cells enriched from blood (not recorded which). The receptors here all came from a woman in her thirties or forties with acute COVID-19.

CDR3 sequence (DNA): TGTGCCAGCAGCGTTTTCGGGAACACTGAAGCTTTCTTT. Translation gives CASSVFGNTEAFF. The gene calls are TRBV9 and TRBJ1-1, with D uncertain. The length of the CDR3 is 13 residues. The germline V gene has CDR1 SGDLS and CDR2 YYNGEE. V lost 2 bases and J lost 1, with 6 bases in between.

The V gene is TRBV7-9, the J gene TRBJ2-5, with 10 bases identical to TRBD2. J lost 4 bases, V lost 5 bases, and 4 bases had no gene match. Germline-derived CDR1 and CDR2 are SEHNR and FQNEAQ (reference sequence). The CDR3 is 14 amino acids. CDR3 sequence reads: CASSERGGGETQYF. In nucleotides, the CDR3 is TGTGCCAGCAGCGAGCGGGGGGGCGGAGAGACCCAGTACTTC.

The chain is built from TRBV29-1 and TRBJ1-2; D is ambiguous. V lost 5 bases and J lost 3, with 10 bases in between. This CDR3 region has 12 residues. Germline V CDR1 and CDR2: SQVTM, ANQGSEA. This CDR3 is CSVQVGDYGYTF. The CDR3 bases are TGCAGCGTTCAGGTCGGTGACTATGGCTACACCTTC.

The chain joins TRBV5-1 to TRBJ2-2; TRBD2 is a possible D gene (6 bases). CDR1 and CDR2 from the germline V gene are SGHRS and YFSETQ. The CDR3 is 15 residues long. Between the trimmed V and J ends, which lost 2 bases and 1 base, there was a span of 9 bases. In DNA, the CDR3 is TGCGCCAGCAGCTTTTGGGGGGAGAACACCGGGGAGCTGTTTTTT. Translated: CASSFWGENTGELFF.

The rearrangement joins TRBV27 to TRBJ1-2, with a possible D match to TRBD1 (6 bases). This CDR3 is 11 amino acids long. Trimming left V 10 bases short and J 8 bases short, with 14 bases between. In germline, CDR1 is MNHEY, CDR2 SMNVEV (reference sequence). The CDR3 loop is CATQTGGGYTF. CDR3 bases: TGTGCCACCCAGACAGGCGGAGGCTACACCTTC.

This clone was detected once. The J gene is TRBJ2-3, the V gene TRBV28, with 9 bases that match TRBD2. CDR1 and CDR2 (germline): MDHEN, SYDVKM. The CDR3 runs 15 residues. The ends lost 3 bases at V and 4 bases at J; junction bases unmatched: 5. The CDR3 is CASSFEAGGPDTQYF. CDR3 in DNA: TGTGCCAGCAGTTTCGAAGCGGGGGGACCAGATACGCAGTATTTT.

Of note for this clone: Its ends do not fully match the called genes, so a read error is possible. The V call is TRBV25-1, the J call TRBJ1-2; 10 bases fit TRBD1. The CDR3 is made up of 12 amino acids. Germline-derived CDR1 and CDR2 are MGHDK and SYGVNS. In DNA, the CDR3 is TGCGCCTCGTCCGACAGGGGGCTTGGCTACACCTTC. It yields the protein CASSDRGLGYTF.

J is TRBJ1-2 and V is TRBV7-3, with 8 bases identical to TRBD1. CDR1 is SGHTA, CDR2 FQGTGA, per germline. J was trimmed by 8 bases and V by 4 bases; bases with no gene match: 6. This CDR3 is 13 amino acids long. CDR3: CASSSDRGSGYTF. The CDR3 bases are TGTGCCAGCAGCTCCGACAGGGGAAGCGGCTACACCTTC.

This clone was picked up one time. V usage is TRBV4-1 and J usage is TRBJ2-3; 9 nucleotides line up with TRBD1. CDR1 MGHRA and CDR2 YSYEKL come from the germline V gene. Germline trimming cut 4 bases from V and 6 bases from J; bases unmatched to any gene: 5. The CDR3 runs to 14 residues. Here the CDR3 reads CASSLWTGEDTQYF. DNA of the CDR3: TGCGCCAGCAGCCTATGGACAGGGGAGGATACGCAGTATTTT.

The genes are TRBV7-3 and TRBJ2-1; D is undetermined. Between the trimmed V and J ends, which lost 5 bases and 6 bases, there was a span of 11 bases. CDR1 and CDR2 (germline): SGHTA, FQGTGA. The CDR3 has 13 amino acids. The CDR3: CASSRYLANEQFF. CDR3 DNA sequence: TGTGCCAGCAGCCGATACCTGGCCAATGAGCAGTTCTTC.

The J gene is TRBJ2-3, the V gene TRBV19; 9 bases line up with TRBD2. CDR3 size: 15 residues. The ends lost 0 bases at V and 4 bases at J; junction bases unmatched: 2. CDR1 is LNHDA and CDR2 is SQIVND in the germline V gene (reference sequence). This CDR3 is CASSIEGLASDTQYF. The CDR3 DNA reads as TGTGCCAGTAGTATAGAAGGACTAGCGTCAGATACGCAGTATTTT.

The chain combines TRBV5-1 with TRBJ1-6, with TRBD1 matching 7 bases. The CDR3 extends over 13 amino acids. Germline CDR1 SGHRS, CDR2 YFSETQ. Trimming removed 7 bases from V and 5 bases from J; junction bases left unmatched: 3. CDR3 loop: CASQTGDNSPLHF. CDR3 sequence (DNA): TGCGCCAGCCAAACAGGGGATAATTCACCCCTCCACTTT.

V and J are TRBV6-5 and TRBJ1-1; perhaps TRBD1 as D (6 bases). The CDR3 runs 14 residues. Germline V lookup: CDR1 MNHEY, CDR2 SVGAGI. V dropped 6 bases and J dropped 5 bases, with 16 bases sitting between them. The CDR3 region is CASRLQGIGTEAFF. CDR3 in DNA: TGTGCCAGCAGGCTACAGGGCATCGGGACTGAAGCTTTCTTT.

This chain connects TRBV25-1 to TRBJ2-3, with 12 bases matching TRBD2. The CDR3 contains 15 residues. With 3 bases clipped from V and 6 bases from J, the junction kept 4 bases outside the gene matches. The V gene's germline CDR1 is MGHDK and CDR2 SYGVNS. CDR3 sequence (DNA): TGTGCCAGCAGTGATTGGACTAGCGGGACCGATACGCAGTATTTT. Amino acid sequence: CASSDWTSGTDTQYF. Drawing the rest from reference TRBV25-1 and TRBJ2-3, the complete variable domain is EADIYQTPRYLVIGTGKKITLECSQTMGHDKMYWYQQDPGMELHLIHYSYGVNSTEKGDLSSESTVSRIRTEHFPLTLESARPSHTSQYLCASSDWTSGTDTQYFGPGTRLTVL.

The chain carries TRBV30 and TRBJ1-1; D uncertain. This CDR3 has 12 residues. In germline, CDR1 is GTSNPN, CDR2 SVGIG (reference sequence). V lost 2 bases to trimming and J lost 4 bases, with 8 bases between them. CDR3 region: CAWSLQVTEAFF. In DNA, the CDR3 is TGTGCCTGGAGTTTGCAGGTCACTGAAGCTTTCTTT.

J is TRBJ1-1 and V is TRBV3-1 (or the pseudogene TRBV3-2), with TRBD1 identical over 7 bases. Germline lookup yields CDR1 LGHDT and CDR2 YNNKEL (reference sequence). Trimming at V came to 7 bases and at J to 1 base, leaving 3 bases not matched to a gene. The CDR3 has 13 amino acids. The CDR3 spells CASINRGNTEAFF. The DNA of the CDR3 is TGTGCCAGCATCAACAGGGGGAACACTGAAGCTTTCTTT.

The chain is built from TRBV11-3 and TRBJ2-3; D uncertain. Per the germline V gene, CDR1 is SGHNT and CDR2 is YENEEA. The V end lost 2 bases, the J end lost 4 bases, and 19 bases lay between the germline ends. This CDR3 comprises 17 residues. The CDR3 sequence: CASSLSFTAVGADTQYF. The DNA for the CDR3 is TGTGCCAGCAGCTTATCATTCACCGCGGTAGGAGCAGATACGCAGTATTTT. Full variable domain (missing parts from reference TRBV11-3 and TRBJ2-3): EAGVVQSPRYKIIEKKQPVAFWCNPISGHNTLYWYLQNLGQGPELLIRYENEEAVDDSQLPKDRFSAERLKGVDSTLKIQPAELGDSAVYLCASSLSFTAVGADTQYFGPGTRLTVL.

The J gene is TRBJ1-1, the V gene TRBV7-3, with D perhaps TRBD1 (6 bases). The V gene lost 5 bases and the J gene lost 5 bases, with 15 bases spanning the gap. The V gene's germline CDR1 is SGHTA and CDR2 FQGTGA. CDR3 length equals 14 residues. CDR3 in amino acids: CASSPRGWGTEAFF. In nucleotides, the CDR3 is TGTGCCAGCAGCCCCAGGGGATGGGGGACTGAAGCTTTCTTT.

V gene TRBV3-1 (or the pseudogene TRBV3-2) combines with J gene TRBJ1-2, with 7 bases identical to TRBD1. J gave up 4 bases and V 3 bases, and 5 bases lay outside the gene matches. Per germline, CDR1 LGHDT and CDR2 YNNKEL (reference sequence). CDR3 size: 14 residues. The CDR3 coding sequence is TGTGCCAGCAGCCACAGACAGGGATCCTATGGCTACACCTTC. Its translation: CASSHRQGSYGYTF.

This chain joins TRBV9 and TRBJ1-4, with a possible D match to TRBD1 (6 bases). The CDR3 is made up of 14 amino acids. Between the trimmed V and J ends, which lost 2 bases and 6 bases, there was a span of 11 bases. Germline V gives CDR1 SGDLS, CDR2 YYNGEE. In nucleotides, the CDR3 is TGTGCCAGCAGCGTTTCAGGGGATGATGAAAAACTGTTTTTT. Residues: CASSVSGDDEKLFF.

This clone showed up just once. Germline and junction disagree at one end, which may indicate a read error. The chain is built from TRBV13 and TRBJ2-1, with 7 positions matching TRBD1. Germline CDR1 and CDR2: PRHDT and FYEKMQ (reference sequence). The CDR3 covers 11 residues. The CDR3 spells CASSLGQQHFF. The CDR3 region has the DNA TGTGCCAGCAGCTTGGGACAGCAGCATTTCTTC.

The rearrangement joins TRBV3-1 (or the pseudogene TRBV3-2) to TRBJ2-7, with a possible D match to TRBD2 (5 bases). Germline CDR1 and CDR2: LGHDT and YNNKEL (reference sequence). Trimming removed 1 base from V and 1 base from J, with 14 bases in between. This CDR3 is 16 amino acids long. CDR3 in amino acids: CASSQGLASRSYEQYF. CDR3 sequence (DNA): TGTGCCAGCAGCCAAGGTCTAGCTAGCAGGTCCTACGAGCAGTACTTC.

The rearrangement links TRBV5-6 to TRBJ1-2; no reliable D call. Trimming took off 2 bases at V and 0 bases at J, with 17 bases between the two ends. This CDR3 region has 17 residues. Germline CDR1 reads SGHDT; CDR2 reads YYEEEE. The CDR3 loop is CASSLFGSHAANYGYTF. In DNA, the CDR3 is TGTGCCAGCAGCTTATTCGGGAGCCACGCCGCTAACTATGGCTACACCTTC.

CDR3 residues: CASSPPDRTYEQYF. The CDR3 DNA reads TGCGCCAGCAGCCCCCCCGACAGGACCTACGAGCAGTACTTC. V is TRBV5-1 and J is TRBJ2-7; TRBD1 is a possible D gene (6 bases). The V and J ends lost 4 bases and 2 bases respectively, with 13 bases between them. The CDR3 has 14 amino acids. In germline, CDR1 is SGHRS, CDR2 YFSETQ.

The chain employs TRBV28 and TRBJ2-3; D unclear. There are 15 residues in the CDR3. CDR1 is MDHEN, CDR2 SYDVKM, per germline. The V end lost 2 bases, the J end lost 7 bases, and 16 bases lay between the germline ends. CDR3 in amino acids: CASSLRQAGLNTQYF. CDR3 in DNA: TGTGCCAGCAGTTTAAGGCAGGCTGGTCTGAATACGCAGTATTTT.

This chain links TRBV18 with TRBJ2-2; weak D call: TRBD1 (6 bases). CDR1 and CDR2 (germline): KGHSH, LQKENI. V lost 3 bases and J 2 bases, leaving 10 bases between the germline ends. CDR3 length: 15 residues. CDR3 bases: TGTGCCAGCTCACCCACAGGGATAAACACCGGGGAGCTGTTTTTT. As protein: CASSPTGINTGELFF.